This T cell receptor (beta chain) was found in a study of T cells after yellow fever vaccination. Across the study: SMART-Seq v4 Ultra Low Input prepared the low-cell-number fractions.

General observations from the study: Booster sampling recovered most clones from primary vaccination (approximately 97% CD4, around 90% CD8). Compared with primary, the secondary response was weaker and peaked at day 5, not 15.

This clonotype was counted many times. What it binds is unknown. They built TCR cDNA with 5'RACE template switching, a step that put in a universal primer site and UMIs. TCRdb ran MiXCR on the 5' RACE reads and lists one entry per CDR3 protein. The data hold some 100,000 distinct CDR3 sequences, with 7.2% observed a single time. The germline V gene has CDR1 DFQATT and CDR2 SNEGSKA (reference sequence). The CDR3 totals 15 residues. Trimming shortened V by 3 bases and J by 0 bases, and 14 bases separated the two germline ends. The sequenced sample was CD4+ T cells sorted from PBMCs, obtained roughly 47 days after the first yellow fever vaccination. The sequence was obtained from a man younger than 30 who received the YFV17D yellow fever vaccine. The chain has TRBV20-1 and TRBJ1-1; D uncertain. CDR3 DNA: TGCAGTGCTAGGAAGGCCTTGCTAGTGAACACTGAAGCTTTCTTT. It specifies CSARKALLVNTEAFF.